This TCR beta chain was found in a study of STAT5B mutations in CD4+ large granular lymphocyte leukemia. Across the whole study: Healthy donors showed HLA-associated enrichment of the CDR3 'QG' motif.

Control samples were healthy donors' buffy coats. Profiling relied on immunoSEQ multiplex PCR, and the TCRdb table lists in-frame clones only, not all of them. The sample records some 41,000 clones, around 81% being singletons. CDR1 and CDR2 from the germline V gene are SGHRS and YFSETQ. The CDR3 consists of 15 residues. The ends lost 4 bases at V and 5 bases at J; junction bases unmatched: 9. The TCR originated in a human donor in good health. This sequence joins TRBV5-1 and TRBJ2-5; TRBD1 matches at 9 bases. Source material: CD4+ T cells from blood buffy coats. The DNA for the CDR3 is TGCGCCAGCAGCCGTACAGGGGGCAAGGCGGAGACCCAGTACTTC. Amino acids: CASSRTGGKAETQYF.